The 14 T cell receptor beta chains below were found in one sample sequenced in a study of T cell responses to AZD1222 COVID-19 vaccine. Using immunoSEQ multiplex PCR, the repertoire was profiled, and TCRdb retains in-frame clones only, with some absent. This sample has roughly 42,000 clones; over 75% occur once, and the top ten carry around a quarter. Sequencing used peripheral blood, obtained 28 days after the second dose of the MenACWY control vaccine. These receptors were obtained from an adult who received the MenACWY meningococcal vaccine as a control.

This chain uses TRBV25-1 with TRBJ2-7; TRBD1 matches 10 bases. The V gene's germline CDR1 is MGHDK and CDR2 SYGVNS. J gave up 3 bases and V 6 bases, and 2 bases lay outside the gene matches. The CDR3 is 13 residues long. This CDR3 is CASRGQGGYEQYF. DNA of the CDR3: TGTGCCAGCAGAGGACAGGGGGGCTACGAGCAGTACTTC.

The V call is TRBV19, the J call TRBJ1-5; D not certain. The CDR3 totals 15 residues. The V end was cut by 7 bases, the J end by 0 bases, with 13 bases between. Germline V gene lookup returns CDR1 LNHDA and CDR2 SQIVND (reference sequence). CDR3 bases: TGTGCCAGTAATTCCCCGGGGTATAGCAATCAGCCCCAGCATTTT. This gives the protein CASNSPGYSNQPQHF.

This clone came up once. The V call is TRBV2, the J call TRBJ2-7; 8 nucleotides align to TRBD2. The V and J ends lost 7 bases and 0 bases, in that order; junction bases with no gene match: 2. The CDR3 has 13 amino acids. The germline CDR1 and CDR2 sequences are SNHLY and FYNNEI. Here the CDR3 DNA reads TGTGCCAGCACGGGAGGGGCCTCCTACGAGCAGTACTTC. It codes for CASTGGASYEQYF.

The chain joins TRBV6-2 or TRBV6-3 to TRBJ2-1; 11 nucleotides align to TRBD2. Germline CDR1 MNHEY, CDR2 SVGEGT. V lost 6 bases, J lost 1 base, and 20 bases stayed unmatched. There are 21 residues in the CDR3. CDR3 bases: TGTGCCAGCAGCCTACACCGGACTAGCGGGCGCTCGTCCGCGTCCTACAATGAGCAGTTCTTC. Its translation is CASSLHRTSGRSSASYNEQFF.

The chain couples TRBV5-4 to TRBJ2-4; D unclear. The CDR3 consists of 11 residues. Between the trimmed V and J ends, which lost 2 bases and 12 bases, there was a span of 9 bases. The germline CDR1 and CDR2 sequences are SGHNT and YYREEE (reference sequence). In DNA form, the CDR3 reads TGTGCCAGCAGCTTTTGGACCGATCAGTACTTC. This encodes CASSFWTDQYF.

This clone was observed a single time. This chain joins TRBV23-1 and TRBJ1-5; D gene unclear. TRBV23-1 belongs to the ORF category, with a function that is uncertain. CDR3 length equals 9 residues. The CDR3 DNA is TGCGAAGAATGGCAGCCCCAGCATTTT. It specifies CEEWQPQHF.

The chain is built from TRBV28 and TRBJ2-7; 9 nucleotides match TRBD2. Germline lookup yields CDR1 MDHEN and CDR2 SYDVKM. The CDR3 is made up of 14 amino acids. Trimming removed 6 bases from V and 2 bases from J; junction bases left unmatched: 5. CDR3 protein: CASSLAGIAYEQYF. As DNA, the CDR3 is TGTGCCAGCAGCCTAGCGGGAATCGCCTACGAGCAGTACTTC.

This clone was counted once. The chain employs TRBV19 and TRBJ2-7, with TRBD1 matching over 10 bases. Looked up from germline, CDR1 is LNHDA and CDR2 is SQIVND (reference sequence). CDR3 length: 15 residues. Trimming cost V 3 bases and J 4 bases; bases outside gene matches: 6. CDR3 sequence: CASSIGRQGAYEQYF. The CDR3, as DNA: TGTGCCAGTAGTATCGGGAGACAGGGGGCATACGAGCAGTACTTC.

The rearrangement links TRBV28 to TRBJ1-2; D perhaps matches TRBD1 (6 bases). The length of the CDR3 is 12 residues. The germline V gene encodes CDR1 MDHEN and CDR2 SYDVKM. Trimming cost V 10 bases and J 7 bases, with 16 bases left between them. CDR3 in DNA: TGTGCCACCTGGGCAGGGGCAGGTGGCTACACCTTC. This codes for CATWAGAGGYTF.

CDR3 DNA: TGTGCCTGGAGTACGGGGACCTCTAGCGAGCAGTACTTC. This codes for CAWSTGTSSEQYF. J is TRBJ2-7 and V is TRBV30; possibly TRBD1 or TRBD2 for D (5 bases each). This CDR3 comprises 13 residues. Germline CDR1 is GTSNPN and CDR2 is SVGIG (reference sequence). Trimming removed 2 bases from V and 6 bases from J, with 14 bases in between.

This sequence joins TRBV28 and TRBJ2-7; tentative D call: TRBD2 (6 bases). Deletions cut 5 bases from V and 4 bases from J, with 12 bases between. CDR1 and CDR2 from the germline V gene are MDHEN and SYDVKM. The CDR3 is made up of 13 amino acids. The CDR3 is CASSTPGGYEQYF. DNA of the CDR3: TGTGCCAGCAGTACTCCCGGAGGGTACGAGCAGTACTTC.

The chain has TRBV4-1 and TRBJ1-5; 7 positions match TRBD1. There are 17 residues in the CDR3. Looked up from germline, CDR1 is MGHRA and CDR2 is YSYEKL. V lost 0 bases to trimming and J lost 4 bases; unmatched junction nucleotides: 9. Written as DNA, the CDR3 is TGCGCCAGCAGCCAAGATCCGTCAGGGGGACTTAATCAGCCCCAGCATTTT. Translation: CASSQDPSGGLNQPQHF.

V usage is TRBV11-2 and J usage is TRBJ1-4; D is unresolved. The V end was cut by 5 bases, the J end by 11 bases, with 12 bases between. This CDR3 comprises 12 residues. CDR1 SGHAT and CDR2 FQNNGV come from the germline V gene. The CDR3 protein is CASSPGSGKLFF. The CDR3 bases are TGTGCCAGCAGCCCCGGGTCGGGGAAACTGTTTTTT. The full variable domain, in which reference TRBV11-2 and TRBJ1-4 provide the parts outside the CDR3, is EAGVAQSPRYKIIEKRQSVAFWCNPISGHATLYWYQQILGQGPKLLIQFQNNGVVDDSQLPKDRFSAERLKGVDSTLKIQPAKLEDSAVYLCASSPGSGKLFFGSGTQLSVL.

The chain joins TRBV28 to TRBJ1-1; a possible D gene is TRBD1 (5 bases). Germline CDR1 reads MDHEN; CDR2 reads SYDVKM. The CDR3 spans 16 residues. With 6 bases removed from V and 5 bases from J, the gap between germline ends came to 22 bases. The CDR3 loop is CASRTVGRYKETEAFF. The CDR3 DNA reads TGTGCCAGCAGGACGGTGGGACGTTACAAAGAAACTGAAGCTTTCTTT.